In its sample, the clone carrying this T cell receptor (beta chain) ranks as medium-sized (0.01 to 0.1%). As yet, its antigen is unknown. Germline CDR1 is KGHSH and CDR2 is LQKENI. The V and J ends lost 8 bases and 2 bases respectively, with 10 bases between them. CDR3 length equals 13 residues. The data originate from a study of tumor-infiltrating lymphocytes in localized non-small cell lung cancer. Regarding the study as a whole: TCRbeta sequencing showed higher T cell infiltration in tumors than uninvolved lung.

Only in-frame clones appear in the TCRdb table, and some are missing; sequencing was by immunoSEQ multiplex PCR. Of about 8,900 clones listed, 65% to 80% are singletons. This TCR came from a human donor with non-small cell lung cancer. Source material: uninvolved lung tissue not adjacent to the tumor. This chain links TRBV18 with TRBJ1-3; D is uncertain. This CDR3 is CASRTGAGNTIYF. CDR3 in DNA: TGTGCCAGCCGTACCGGGGCTGGAAACACCATATATTTT.